This paragraph covers one T cell receptor (beta chain) sequence. This record belongs to a study of blood T cell repertoires in COVID-19. About the research overall: Italy, Spain and the United States were the sources of the convalescent and acute COVID-19 samples. Nucleic acid was either cDNA or gDNA, and it came from T cells, B-cell-depleted T cells, or PBMCs.

Per the original methods: From reference gene primer amplification, estimates of nucleated cell counts were derived. TCRdb's table, derived via immunoSEQ multiplex PCR, lists solely in-frame clones and lacks some. That table furnishes V, J and clone size, whereas the DNA furnished D and trimming. The data hold some 250,000 clones, with 80% to 90% observed a single time. The CDR3 extends over 14 amino acids. V was pared by 2 bases and J by 4 bases, with 8 bases between. The germline V gene has CDR1 SNHLY and CDR2 FYNNEI. The rearrangement joins TRBV2 to TRBJ2-2; TRBD1 might be the D (5 bases). The clonotype was recovered from a man older than 75 with acute or convalescent COVID-19. Sequencing was performed on peripheral blood. The CDR3 sequence: CASSEMGLTGELFF. Written as DNA, the CDR3 is TGTGCCAGCAGTGAAATGGGGCTCACCGGGGAGCTGTTTTTT.